Below, 26 T cell receptor beta chains from the same sample are listed, as sequenced in a study of regulatory T cells in long-lasting Graves disease. Arm-PCR of CDR3 regions and iRepertoire HTBI primers were the basis on which TCR beta libraries were built. TCRdb reprocessed the multiplex PCR reads with MiXCR, giving one entry per CDR3 protein. The data show about 200,000 distinct CDR3 sequences, around 20% seen once. Time point indicated: newly diagnosed GD, antithyroid drugs for less than 3 months. RNA from PBMCs was the source of the TCR library. This sample was shared with a second study, whose subject was T cells in Graves' hyperthyroidism and ophthalmopathy.

The starting material was peripheral blood mononuclear cells (PBMCs), obtained at new diagnosis, from a patient treated with antithyroid drugs. All receptors come from a woman in her 30s with Graves disease.

The chain uses TRBV5-1 and TRBJ2-1; 9 bases are shared with TRBD2. The CDR3 length is 17 residues. Germline CDR1 and CDR2: SGHRS and YFSETQ. V shed 2 bases and J 7 bases; nucleotides not matched to a gene: 13. The CDR3 spells CASSFPTAGGPGNEQFF. CDR3 sequence (DNA): TGCGCCAGCAGCTTTCCCACGGCGGGAGGGCCGGGGAATGAGCAGTTCTTC.

The gene calls are TRBV12-3 or TRBV12-4 and TRBJ2-1; D perhaps matches TRBD1 (5 bases). V was trimmed by 5 bases and J by 2 bases, leaving 16 bases between them. This CDR3 has 16 amino acids. The CDR3, as DNA: TGTGCCAGCAGTCCGCGCCAGGGAACCCCCTACAATGAGCAGTTCTTC. It translates to CASSPRQGTPYNEQFF.

As for this clonotype: Only one base separates this from a far larger clonotype, so it likely reflects a read error. The chain combines TRBV11-2 with TRBJ1-5, with unresolved D. The germline CDR1 and CDR2 sequences are SGHAT and FQNNGV. Trimming took off 1 base at V and 6 bases at J, with 13 bases between the two ends. This CDR3 has 15 amino acids. The CDR3 here is CASSLAIRRGQPQHF. The DNA for the CDR3 is TGTGCCAGCAGCTTAGCCATCCGGCGTGGTCAGCCCCAGCATTTT. The entire variable domain, with the rest obtained from reference TRBV11-2 and TRBJ1-5, is as follows: EAGVAQSPRYKIIEKRQSVAFWCNPISGHATLYWYQQILGQGPKLLIQFQNNGVVDDSQLPKDRFSAERLKGVDSTLKIQPAKLEDSAVYLCASSLAIRRGQPQHFGDGTRLSIL.

The sample holds many counts of this clonotype. The chain links TRBV19 to TRBJ2-4; D not resolved. Trimming left V 6 bases short and J 0 bases short, with 15 bases between. Germline CDR1 is LNHDA and CDR2 is SQIVND (reference sequence). CDR3 length equals 16 residues. CDR3 DNA: TGTGCCAGTAGCAGGTCACAGCACCTAGCCAAAAACATTCAGTACTTC. Translation gives CASSRSQHLAKNIQYF.

This clonotype has at least ten counts. The rearrangement uses TRBV2 and TRBJ1-1; D unclear. The V and J ends lost 7 bases and 5 bases respectively, with 14 bases between them. From germline, CDR1 is SNHLY and CDR2 FYNNEI. The CDR3 spans 13 residues. CDR3 loop: CASTVDGATEAFF. The CDR3 DNA reads as TGTGCCAGCACGGTGGACGGCGCGACTGAAGCTTTCTTT. The full variable domain, with the rest looked up from reference TRBV2 and TRBJ1-1, is EPEVTQTPSHQVTQMGQEVILRCVPISNHLYFYWYRQILGQKVEFLVSFYNNEISEKSEIFDDQFSVERPDGSNFTLKIRSTKLEDSAMYFCASTVDGATEAFFGQGTRLTVV.

V and J are TRBV11-2 and TRBJ1-2, with 7 bases fitting TRBD1. Per germline, CDR1 SGHAT and CDR2 FQNNGV. V trimming: 1 base; J trimming: 3 bases; junction bases outside the gene matches: 5. The CDR3 sequence is 15 residues long. The CDR3 reads CASSLVGGGHYGYTF. The CDR3 DNA is TGTGCCAGCAGCTTAGTAGGGGGCGGTCACTATGGCTACACCTTC.

This clonotype has ten or more counts. J is TRBJ2-5 and V is TRBV18, with 10 positions matching TRBD1. Germline V gives CDR1 KGHSH, CDR2 LQKENI. This CDR3 has 15 residues. Unmatched junction bases numbered 9, after V lost 6 bases and J lost 5 bases. CDR3 sequence (DNA): TGTGCCAGCTCGCCTGGGACAGGGGCGCGGGAGACCCAGTACTTC. It translates to CASSPGTGARETQYF.

With respect to this clonotype: Possible read error: a much larger clone is one base away. The CDR3 end shows no conserved phenylalanine or tryptophan, and so a read error is likely. The chain couples TRBV30 to TRBJ2-1; no clear D. CDR3 size: 8 residues. Germline loops: CDR1 GTSNPN, CDR2 SVGIG (reference sequence). Trimming stripped 6 bases from V and 7 bases from J, with 1 base between. The CDR3 reads CACNEQFY. CDR3 bases: TGTGCCTGTAATGAGCAGTTCTAC.

This clonotype was seen ten or more times. This sequence joins TRBV6-5 and TRBJ1-1; D is possibly TRBD1 (5 bases). The CDR3 runs to 14 residues. V gave up 2 bases and J gave up 0 bases, with 7 bases separating them. The germline V gene encodes CDR1 MNHEY and CDR2 SVGAGI. CDR3 in amino acids: CASSYGHLNTEAFF. The CDR3 DNA reads TGTGCCAGCAGTTACGGACACCTGAACACTGAAGCTTTCTTT.

This clonotype came up many times. This chain connects TRBV7-9 to TRBJ2-5; D could derive from TRBD1 or TRBD2 (5 bases each). Germline CDR1 and CDR2: SEHNR and FQNEAQ (reference sequence). This CDR3 is 15 amino acids long. V was cut by 5 bases and J by 1 base, with 14 bases left in between. CDR3 nucleotides: TGTGCCAGCAGCGCCGGGACCACCATCCAAGAGACCCAGTACTTC. Translating gives CASSAGTTIQETQYF.

This clonotype was seen a single time. The chain has TRBV4-1 and TRBJ2-4; 9 nucleotides align to TRBD1. V lost 0 bases, J lost 7 bases, and 7 bases stayed unmatched. The CDR3 runs 16 residues. CDR1 is MGHRA, CDR2 YSYEKL, per germline. The CDR3 region is CASSQEMDRGRNIQYF. Here the CDR3 DNA reads TGCGCCAGCAGCCAAGAGATGGACAGGGGAAGGAACATTCAGTACTTC.

Concerning this clonotype itself: This could be a read error, since a much larger clone is one nucleotide away. The chain links TRBV27 to TRBJ1-4; no reliable D call. The length of the CDR3 is 14 residues. V was cut by 5 bases and J by 8 bases, with 15 bases left in between. The V gene's germline CDR1 is MNHEY and CDR2 SMNVEV (reference sequence). CDR3 sequence reads: CASSLRWGGEKLFF. The CDR3 DNA is TGTGCCAGCAGTCTGAGATGGGGTGGAGAAAAACTGTTTTTT. Based on the CDR3 plus reference TRBV27 and TRBJ1-4, the full variable domain is EAQVTQNPRYLITVTGKKLTVTCSQNMNHEYMSWYRQDPGLGLRQIYYSMNVEVTDKGDVPEGYKVSRKEKRNFPLILESPSPNQTSLYFCASSLRWGGEKLFFGSGTQLSVL.

This clonotype was recorded at least ten times. The chain links TRBV10-3 to TRBJ2-3; TRBD1 or TRBD2 may be the D gene (5 bases each). V lost 10 bases and J lost 0, with 26 bases in between. Germline V gene data show CDR1 as ENHRY and CDR2 as SYGVKD. CDR3 size: 18 residues. The CDR3 DNA is TGTGCCACAGCGCCGACGGGGCCGGCGCGGTCCAGCACAGATACGCAGTATTTT. Translating it yields CATAPTGPARSSTDTQYF.

V is TRBV19 and J is TRBJ2-3, with D perhaps being TRBD1 or TRBD2 (5 bases each). The length of the CDR3 is 13 residues. V gave up 3 bases and J gave up 10 bases, with 14 bases separating them. The V gene's germline CDR1 is LNHDA and CDR2 SQIVND (reference sequence). Here the CDR3 DNA reads TGTGCCAGTAGTATTGCCGGGGCCTTCCCGCAGTATTTT. Encoded protein: CASSIAGAFPQYF.

V is TRBV27 and J is TRBJ2-7; TRBD1 matches 10 bases. The CDR3 has 14 residues. The V and J ends lost 5 bases and 3 bases, in that order; junction bases with no gene match: 4. Per the germline V gene, CDR1 is MNHEY and CDR2 is SMNVEV (reference sequence). The CDR3 is CASSARDRGYEQYF. Here the CDR3 DNA reads TGTGCCAGCAGTGCTCGGGACAGGGGCTACGAGCAGTACTTC.

Remarks on this clonotype: A read error likely explains this, since a far larger clone differs by one base. The J gene is TRBJ2-1, the V gene TRBV11-2, with a tentative D call TRBD2 (5 bases). The J call may be wrong; the DNA end is better matched by TRBJ2-5. Germline V gene sequence: CDR1 SGHAT, CDR2 FQNNGV. This CDR3 contains 15 residues. CDR3 amino acids: CASSLGWARRETQYF. CDR3 nucleotide sequence: TGTGCCAGCAGCTTAGGGTGGGCACGGAGGGAGACCCAGTACTTC.

In this sample, this clonotype turned up many times. This chain connects TRBV3-1 to TRBJ2-6; 10 bases are shared with TRBD1. CDR1 LGHDT and CDR2 YNNKEL come from the germline V gene (reference sequence). The trim removed 2 bases at V and 4 bases at J, leaving 11 bases unmatched. This CDR3 is 19 amino acids long. CDR3 sequence: CASSQPRDRGLEGANVLTF. In DNA, the CDR3 is TGTGCCAGCAGCCAACCCCGGGACAGGGGATTGGAGGGGGCCAACGTCCTGACTTTC.

This clonotype came up many times. The J gene is TRBJ2-3, the V gene TRBV6-1; 14 bases are a match to TRBD2. V lost 5 bases to trimming and J lost 6 bases; unmatched junction nucleotides: 4. Germline values: CDR1 MNHNS, CDR2 SASEGT. This CDR3 region has 15 residues. The CDR3 reads CASSPTSGGADTQYF. The CDR3 DNA sequence: TGTGCCAGCAGTCCGACTAGCGGGGGGGCGGATACGCAGTATTTT.

This clonotype was seen at least ten times. The CDR3 coding sequence is TGCGCCAGCTCACCAGCGGCGGCGACCGGGAGCCTCAATGAGCAGTTCTTC. It specifies CASSPAAATGSLNEQFF. The V and J genes are TRBV4-1 and TRBJ2-1, with D perhaps TRBD2 (6 bases). The ends were cut back, 8 bases at V and 6 bases at J, with 26 bases in the middle. The CDR3 has 17 amino acids. The germline V gene has CDR1 MGHRA and CDR2 YSYEKL.

This clonotype was picked up many times. The chain is built from TRBV11-2 and TRBJ1-1, with D maybe TRBD1 (5 bases). The V end lost 2 bases, the J end lost 0 bases, and 10 bases lay between the germline ends. Per germline, CDR1 SGHAT and CDR2 FQNNGV. The CDR3 loop spans 15 amino acids. DNA of the CDR3: TGTGCCAGCAGCTTAAATCCGACAGTGAACACTGAAGCTTTCTTT. Its translation: CASSLNPTVNTEAFF. The full variable domain, with the rest looked up from reference TRBV11-2 and TRBJ1-1, is EAGVAQSPRYKIIEKRQSVAFWCNPISGHATLYWYQQILGQGPKLLIQFQNNGVVDDSQLPKDRFSAERLKGVDSTLKIQPAKLEDSAVYLCASSLNPTVNTEAFFGQGTRLTVV.

This clonotype was counted at least ten times. This rearrangement joins TRBV28 to TRBJ2-1; perhaps TRBD1 as D (5 bases). CDR1 MDHEN and CDR2 SYDVKM come from the germline V gene. The CDR3 runs 16 residues. Trimming cost V 3 bases and J 2 bases, with 14 bases left between them. The CDR3 DNA reads TGTGCCAGCAGTTTGTTCGTTGCAGGGCCCTACAATGAGCAGTTCTTC. Translation gives CASSLFVAGPYNEQFF.

This clonotype was observed at least ten times. This chain uses TRBV11-2 with TRBJ2-3, with no clear D. With 2 bases removed from V and 2 bases from J, the gap between germline ends came to 8 bases. Germline CDR1 is SGHAT and CDR2 is FQNNGV. The CDR3 extends over 14 amino acids. The CDR3 reads CASSLPSYTDTQYF. In DNA form, the CDR3 reads TGTGCCAGCAGCTTACCCTCGTACACAGATACGCAGTATTTT.

This clonotype was seen a handful of times. A far larger clone differs by one base, so this is likely a read error. The chain is built from TRBV11-1 and TRBJ1-5, with TRBD1 as a possible D gene (5 bases). The CDR3 is made up of 12 amino acids. Germline values: CDR1 SGHAT, CDR2 FQDESV (reference sequence). Trimming took 5 bases from V and 6 from J, leaving 8 bases between them. The CDR3: CASSRGPQPQHF. CDR3 nucleotide sequence: TGTGCCAGCAGCCGGGGCCCTCAGCCCCAGCATTTT.

This clonotype was detected many times. J is TRBJ2-3 and V is TRBV7-2; D is possibly TRBD2 (6 bases). The germline CDR1 and CDR2 sequences are SGHTA and FQGNSA. Between the trimmed V and J ends, which lost 5 bases and 4 bases, there was a span of 13 bases. The CDR3 length is 14 residues. This chain's CDR3 is CASSRGEAADTQYF. The CDR3 DNA follows: TGTGCCAGCAGCCGCGGGGAGGCCGCAGATACGCAGTATTTT.

CDR3 bases: TGTGCCAGCAGTTTAGCGGGTGTGGGGCTAGTTGGGACCCAGTACTTC. It is translated as CASSLAGVGLVGTQYF. The chain is built from TRBV2 and TRBJ2-5; TRBD2 aligns across 7 bases. Germline CDR1 is SNHLY and CDR2 is FYNNEI. J gave up 7 bases and V 5 bases, and 16 bases lay outside the gene matches. This CDR3 is built from 16 residues.

In this sample, this clonotype turned up a few times. A read error may explain this, as a much larger clone is one base away. V gene TRBV28 combines with J gene TRBJ1-2; TRBD1 might be the D (6 bases). This CDR3 contains 12 residues. Germline values: CDR1 MDHEN, CDR2 SYDVKM. This chain's CDR3 is CAGSLDSYGYTF. In DNA, the CDR3 is TGTGCCGGCAGCCTGGACAGCTATGGCTACACCTTC.